This T cell receptor (beta chain) emerged from a study of glioma-infiltrating T cells. Study in general: Before surgery, glioma patients received dexamethasone for at most six days. Blood libraries targeted roughly 4.5- to 11-fold coverage of about 900,000 T cells. Study-level points and caveats: Shared blood CDR3 signature motifs marked patients with low tissue-blood divergence. Gliomas, especially low-grade, showed above-expected tissue-blood divergence; non-neoplastic patients showed below.

This clonotype was observed many times. Its target is not known. TCR alpha and beta CDR3 regions were amplified from RNA using iRepertoire nested multiplex PCR. Via MiXCR, TCRdb re-called the multiplex PCR reads, giving one row per CDR3 protein. Of a few hundred thousand distinct CDR3 sequences detected, roughly two fifths appear once; the ten largest clones hold about 11%. The TCR comes from a human donor with low-grade glioma or glioblastoma, undergoing nonglioma brain surgery, or in good health (not recorded which). Sequenced material: glioma tissue, nonneoplastic brain tissue, or PBMCs (not recorded which).

The CDR3 region has the DNA TGTGCCAGCAGTTTCTTACAGAGCTCAAACACTGAAGCTTTCTTT. As protein: CASSFLQSSNTEAFF. V usage is TRBV27 and J usage is TRBJ1-1; D unclear. Germline V gene lookup returns CDR1 MNHEY and CDR2 SMNVEV (reference sequence). The CDR3 sequence is 15 residues long. V lost 3 bases and J 2 bases, leaving 13 bases between the germline ends.